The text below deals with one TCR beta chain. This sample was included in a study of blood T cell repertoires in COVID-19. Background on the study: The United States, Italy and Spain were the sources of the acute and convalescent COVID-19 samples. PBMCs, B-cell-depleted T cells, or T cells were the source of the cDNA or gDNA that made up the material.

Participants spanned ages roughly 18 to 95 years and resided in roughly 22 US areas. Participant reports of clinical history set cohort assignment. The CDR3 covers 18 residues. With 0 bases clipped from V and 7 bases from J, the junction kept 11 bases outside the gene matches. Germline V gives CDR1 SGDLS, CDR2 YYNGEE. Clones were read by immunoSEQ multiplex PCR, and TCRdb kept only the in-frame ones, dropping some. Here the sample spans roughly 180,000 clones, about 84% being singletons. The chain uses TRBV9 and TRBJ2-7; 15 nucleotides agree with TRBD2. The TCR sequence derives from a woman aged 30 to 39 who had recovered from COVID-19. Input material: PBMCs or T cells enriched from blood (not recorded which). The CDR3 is CASSVARTSGRAWGEQYF. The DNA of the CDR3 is TGTGCCAGCAGCGTAGCCCGGACTAGCGGGAGGGCTTGGGGGGAGCAGTACTTC.